The 26 T cell receptor beta chains reported below all come from one sample, sequenced in a study of T cell repertoires in cytomegalovirus infection. TCRdb ran MiXCR on the reads and lists one entry per CDR3 protein. The sample holds 680,000 or so distinct CDR3 sequences, 35% to 40% seen once. Source material: PBMCs. The receptors shown here come from a human donor in good health (CMV status not recorded). Some clones in this sample may be carry-over from other donors' samples.

The J gene is TRBJ2-5, the V gene TRBV11-2, with no clear D. The CDR3 spans 15 residues. Germline V CDR1 and CDR2: SGHAT, FQNNGV. Trimming cost V 2 bases and J 0 bases, with 10 bases left between them. The CDR3 reads CASSLIGRHQETQYF. CDR3 nucleotide sequence: TGTGCCAGCAGCTTAATTGGGCGTCACCAAGAGACCCAGTACTTC. The full variable domain, with the rest looked up from reference TRBV11-2 and TRBJ2-5, is EAGVAQSPRYKIIEKRQSVAFWCNPISGHATLYWYQQILGQGPKLLIQFQNNGVVDDSQLPKDRFSAERLKGVDSTLKIQPAKLEDSAVYLCASSLIGRHQETQYFGPGTRLLVL.

This clonotype has a handful of counts. This chain's CDR3 is CASSFRTSDSYEQYF. As DNA, the CDR3 is TGTGCCAGCAGCTTTCGGACTAGCGACTCCTACGAGCAGTACTTC. The chain recombines TRBV7-9 with TRBJ2-7; 9 bases are a match to TRBD2. Germline lookup yields CDR1 SEHNR and CDR2 FQNEAQ (reference sequence). J was trimmed by 0 bases and V by 3 bases; bases with no gene match: 3. The CDR3 length is 15 residues.

This clonotype was observed a single time. The V gene is TRBV11-2, the J gene TRBJ2-7; D possibly corresponds to TRBD2 (6 bases). This CDR3 region has 15 residues. The germline V gene encodes CDR1 SGHAT and CDR2 FQNNGV. V shed 4 bases and J shed 8 bases, with 21 bases lying between them. CDR3 DNA: TGTGCCAGCAGCTCCACCGTTAGCTGGAGGGCCCAGCAGTACTTC. This gives the protein CASSSTVSWRAQQYF.

This clonotype showed up just a few times. The chain joins TRBV7-9 to TRBJ1-1, with D possibly being TRBD1 (6 bases). V lost 3 bases, J lost 0 bases, and 11 bases lay in between. CDR1 and CDR2 from the germline V gene are SEHNR and FQNEAQ (reference sequence). The CDR3 is 15 residues long. The CDR3 nucleotides are TGTGCCAGCAGCTTCATTCAGGGGTTGAACACTGAAGCTTTCTTT. Translation: CASSFIQGLNTEAFF.

The chain uses TRBV11-1 and TRBJ2-7; TRBD2 is a possible D gene (6 bases). The V and J ends lost 1 base and 0 bases respectively, with 10 bases between them. This CDR3 spans 15 amino acids. CDR1 and CDR2 from the germline V gene are SGHAT and FQDESV (reference sequence). DNA of the CDR3: TGTGCCAGCAGCTTAGGGGGACTTCCCTCCTACGAGCAGTACTTC. The encoded protein is CASSLGGLPSYEQYF.

As to this clonotype: The junction shows a germline mismatch at one end, possibly a read error. The genes are TRBV7-8 and TRBJ1-1; D uncertain. The CDR3 has 14 amino acids. Germline values: CDR1 SGHVS, CDR2 FQNEAQ. CDR3 DNA: TGTACCAGCAGCTCTGAGGCCCGGGCCACTGAAGCTTTCTTT. Residues: CTSSSEARATEAFF.

The CDR3 DNA is TGCGCCAGCAGCCAAGGCAGGCTGGACACTGAAGCTTTCTTT. Translating gives CASSQGRLDTEAFF. The J gene is TRBJ1-1, the V gene TRBV4-1; D not certain. CDR1 MGHRA and CDR2 YSYEKL come from the germline V gene. Trimming removed 1 base from V and 3 bases from J, with 9 bases in between. The CDR3 is made up of 14 amino acids.

This chain connects TRBV20-1 to TRBJ1-3, with D maybe TRBD1 (6 bases). The CDR3 length is 16 residues. Germline lookup yields CDR1 DFQATT and CDR2 SNEGSKA (reference sequence). V lost 4 bases and J 0 bases, leaving 16 bases between the germline ends. The CDR3 here is CSATEGGGNSGNTIYF. The CDR3 nucleotides are TGCAGTGCTACGGAGGGGGGGGGCAACTCTGGAAACACCATATATTTT.

The chain links TRBV3-1 to TRBJ2-7; possibly TRBD2 for D (5 bases). Trimming removed 0 bases from V and 6 bases from J, with 15 bases in between. The CDR3 covers 15 residues. Germline V CDR1 and CDR2: LGHDT, YNNKEL (reference sequence). This chain's CDR3 is CASSQDNGLAREQYF. DNA of the CDR3: TGTGCCAGCAGCCAAGATAACGGGCTAGCACGCGAGCAGTACTTC.

This clonotype was seen many times. The chain carries TRBV7-9 and TRBJ1-5, with 12 bases identical to TRBD1. Germline V CDR1 and CDR2: SEHNR, FQNEAQ (reference sequence). Trimming cost V 5 bases and J 2 bases; bases outside gene matches: 13. This CDR3 comprises 19 residues. CDR3 loop: CASSIIPGQGASGNQPQHF. CDR3 bases: TGTGCCAGCAGCATAATACCGGGACAGGGGGCGAGTGGCAATCAGCCCCAGCATTTT.

V is TRBV7-2 and J is TRBJ1-5; a weak D match, TRBD1 (6 bases). The V end was cut by 5 bases, the J end by 6 bases, with 14 bases between. The CDR3 has 14 amino acids. Germline CDR1 is SGHTA and CDR2 is FQGNSA. CDR3 amino acids: CASSGRGAGQPQHF. Here the CDR3 DNA reads TGTGCCAGCAGCGGTCGGGGGGCCGGTCAGCCCCAGCATTTT.

The J gene is TRBJ2-3, the V gene TRBV5-4; 10 positions agree with TRBD2. Germline V lookup: CDR1 SGHNT, CDR2 YYREEE (reference sequence). Losses at the gene ends were 3 bases for V and 3 bases for J; bases not matched to a gene: 13. There are 18 residues in the CDR3. CDR3 DNA sequence: TGTGCCAGCAGCTCCTCCAAAACAGCGGGGGGGCCGACAGATACGCAGTATTTT. Amino acid sequence: CASSSSKTAGGPTDTQYF.

This clonotype was observed at least ten times. The V call is TRBV7-8, the J call TRBJ1-5; D gene unclear. Germline CDR1 reads SGHVS; CDR2 reads FQNEAQ. V dropped 1 base and J dropped 4 bases, with 11 bases sitting between them. The CDR3 runs to 15 residues. CDR3 coding DNA: TGTGCCAGCAGCTTAGAGCTTGACGGAAATCAGCCCCAGCATTTT. Amino acids: CASSLELDGNQPQHF.

This clonotype was detected a few times. The gene calls are TRBV10-3 and TRBJ2-7; the match to TRBD2 covers 11 bases. CDR1 and CDR2 (germline): ENHRY, SYGVKD. This CDR3 has 14 residues. J lost 3 bases, V lost 6 bases, and 4 bases had no gene match. For the CDR3, the DNA is TGTGCCATCAGGGATACTAGCGGGGGCTACGAGCAGTACTTC. Translation: CAIRDTSGGYEQYF.

Worth noting for this clonotype: Just one base apart from a much larger clone, this may be a read error. This chain uses TRBV7-2 with TRBJ2-1; D is possibly TRBD1 (5 bases). Germline values: CDR1 SGHTA, CDR2 FQGNSA. CDR3 length: 12 amino acids. In DNA, the CDR3 is TGTGCCAGCAGCCGTTGGGGCAATGAGCAGTTGTTC. Its translation: CASSRWGNEQLF.

A word on this clonotype: It is likely a read error, because the conserved phenylalanine at the end of the CDR3 is missing. The J gene is TRBJ2-5, the V gene TRBV12-3 or TRBV12-4, with D possibly matching TRBD1 (6 bases). The CDR3 consists of 13 residues. Trimming removed 5 bases from V and 4 bases from J, with 11 bases in between. CDR3 sequence reads: CASSRQVLETQYS. DNA for the CDR3: TGTGCCAGCAGTCGACAGGTTTTAGAGACCCAGTACTCC.

At least ten counts were recorded for this clonotype. The rearrangement uses TRBV7-2 and TRBJ2-1; 11 nucleotides align to TRBD2. Germline CDR1 and CDR2: SGHTA and FQGNSA. V trimming: 2 bases; J trimming: 4 bases; junction bases outside the gene matches: 4. This CDR3 region has 16 residues. The CDR3 here is CASSLTGTSGYNEQFF. CDR3 sequence (DNA): TGTGCCAGCAGCTTAACCGGGACTAGCGGTTACAATGAGCAGTTCTTC.

This clonotype was seen a few times. The chain has TRBV19 and TRBJ2-7; possible D gene TRBD2, 6 bases. This CDR3 has 12 amino acids. The V end was cut by 5 bases, the J end by 6 bases, with 11 bases between. Germline V CDR1 and CDR2: LNHDA, SQIVND (reference sequence). CDR3 in amino acids: CASSRRGSEQYF. The DNA for the CDR3 is TGTGCCAGTAGTCGGCGGGGTTCCGAGCAGTACTTC.

The sample holds a few counts of this clonotype. This CDR3 reads CASSYSTGQGNRHREKLFF. In nucleotides, the CDR3 is TGTGCCAGCAGTTACTCGACAGGACAGGGTAACAGGCACCGGGAAAAACTGTTTTTT. This chain links TRBV6-2 or TRBV6-3 with TRBJ1-4, with 8 nucleotides matching TRBD1. J lost 8 bases, V lost 0 bases, and 17 bases had no gene match. CDR3 size: 19 residues. CDR1 is MNHEY, CDR2 SVGEGT, per germline.

This clonotype was counted ten times or more. The V gene is TRBV19, the J gene TRBJ2-5; D might be TRBD2 (6 bases). From germline, CDR1 is LNHDA and CDR2 SQIVND (reference sequence). The CDR3 loop spans 13 amino acids. Trimming cost V 3 bases and J 5 bases, with 10 bases left between them. The CDR3 loop is CASSIRGYETQYF. CDR3 DNA sequence: TGTGCCAGTAGTATCCGGGGGTATGAGACCCAGTACTTC.

This chain connects TRBV5-6 to TRBJ2-7; 9 nucleotides match TRBD1. Per germline, CDR1 SGHDT and CDR2 YYEEEE. J was trimmed by 4 bases and V by 1 base; bases with no gene match: 6. This CDR3 has 15 amino acids. The CDR3 loop reads CASSLPTGGVYEQYF. Here the CDR3 DNA reads TGTGCCAGCAGCTTGCCGACAGGGGGGGTATACGAGCAGTACTTC.

The genes are TRBV6-8 and TRBJ1-3; 8 bases map to TRBD1. Trimming cost V 2 bases and J 1 base; bases outside gene matches: 16. This CDR3 is 20 amino acids long. CDR1 and CDR2 (germline): MNHGY, SAAAGT. In DNA form, the CDR3 reads TGTGCCAGCAGTTACGGTCCGGACAGGGAGCCCAAGACATCTGGAAACACCATATATTTT. Translation: CASSYGPDREPKTSGNTIYF.

This clonotype was detected ten times or more. The genes are TRBV7-8 and TRBJ2-7; D is unclear. The CDR3 sequence is 12 residues long. Germline V gene sequence: CDR1 SGHVS, CDR2 FQNEAQ. V dropped 4 bases and J dropped 5 bases, with 9 bases sitting between them. The chain's CDR3 is CASSWSRDEQYF. The CDR3 DNA reads TGTGCCAGCAGCTGGTCTAGGGACGAGCAGTACTTC.

In its sample, this clonotype was seen a few times. V and J are TRBV7-9 and TRBJ2-2, with D tentatively TRBD1 or TRBD2 (5 bases each). V gave up 2 bases and J gave up 2 bases, with 18 bases separating them. Germline CDR1 is SEHNR and CDR2 is FQNEAQ (reference sequence). This CDR3 is 18 amino acids long. The CDR3 DNA is TGTGCCAGCAGCTTACCCCCGAGGGTGGGGGAAAACACCGGGGAGCTGTTTTTT. Translated, it gives CASSLPPRVGENTGELFF.

As for this clonotype: The CDR3 carries no conserved terminal phenylalanine or tryptophan, so it likely arises from a read error. V gene TRBV7-4 combines with J gene TRBJ1-1; the D gene is possibly TRBD1 (5 bases). V was pared by 6 bases and J by 5 bases, with 16 bases between. Germline CDR1 and CDR2: SGHVT and SQSDAQ. This CDR3 contains 14 residues. The DNA of the CDR3 is TGTGCCAGCAGTCCTCAGGGAGGGGTTACTGAAGCTTTCTGT. Translating it yields CASSPQGGVTEAFC.

The chain combines TRBV7-2 with TRBJ2-3; 14 bases align to TRBD2. CDR3 length: 15 residues. Trimming removed 5 bases from V and 4 bases from J; junction bases left unmatched: 2. Germline V gene lookup returns CDR1 SGHTA and CDR2 FQGNSA. DNA of the CDR3: TGTGCCAGCAGCCTGACTAGCGGGGGGGCAGATACGCAGTATTTT. It codes for CASSLTSGGADTQYF. Filled out from reference TRBV7-2 and TRBJ2-3, the complete variable domain reads GAGVSQSPSNKVTEKGKDVELRCDPISGHTALYWYRQSLGQGLEFLIYFQGNSAPDKSGLPSDRFSAERTGGSVSTLTIQRTQQEDSAVYLCASSLTSGGADTQYFGPGTRLTVL.